The sequence of this T cell receptor (beta chain) was determined in a study of regulatory T cells in long-lasting Graves disease. Investigators prepared the TCR beta libraries by applying iRepertoire HTBI primers and Arm-PCR of CDR3 regions. TCRdb reanalysed the multiplex PCR reads using MiXCR and keeps one entry per CDR3 protein. The sample consists of about 660,000 distinct CDR3 sequences, around 30% of them appearing once. General observations from the study: Patients with persistent disease showed a bias toward TRBV28, TRBJ1-2 and TRBJ2-5. It was possible that the small sample size reduced accuracy.

Time point denoted: persistent/refractory GD, antithyroid drugs over 5 years with positive TRAb. PBMC RNA served as the TCR library source. In this cohort, patients came from an endocrinology department located in Xi'an, China. Concerning this clonotype itself: What it recognizes is unknown.

V was clipped by 3 bases and J by 3 bases, with 23 bases between them. Germline V lookup: CDR1 LGHNA, CDR2 YNFKEQ. The CDR3 covers 18 residues. The TCR was taken from a female donor with Graves disease. The chain combines TRBV4-2 with TRBJ1-1, with D tentatively TRBD1 (5 bases). Specimen: peripheral blood mononuclear cells (PBMCs), collected when the disease was refractory, from a patient treated with antithyroid drugs. The CDR3 loop is CASSQKGLIGVGYTEAFF. The CDR3 bases are TGTGCCAGCAGCCAGAAGGGACTGATTGGGGTGGGGTACACTGAAGCTTTCTTT.